The rows below give T cell receptor beta chains drawn from one sample of a study of cytomegalovirus exposure and HLA in healthy donors. Libraries were prepared by immunoSEQ multiplex PCR; TCRdb keeps only in-frame clonotypes and omits some of them. The sample yields around 150,000 clones, over 70% seen once. The material sequenced was PBMCs. These receptors came from a young woman in good health and CMV-seronegative. CDR3s include the opening cysteine and the closing phenylalanine or tryptophan. Fields, in order: D gene, clone size, J gene, V gene, CDR3 DNA, CDR3 protein. The D gene is left open where the match is weak. Size values are once, few and many counts, or a class for expanded clones, and some rows have none.

d_gene: NA
abundance: NA
j_gene: TRBJ1-4
v_gene: TRBV13
CDR3nt: TGTGCCAGCAGCGCAGGGGAAAAACTGTTTTTT
CDR3aa: CASSAGEKLFF

d_gene: NA
abundance: once
j_gene: TRBJ1-1
v_gene: TRBV12-5
CDR3nt: TGTGCTAGTGCCCAGGGTTACACTGAAGCTTTCTTT
CDR3aa: CASAQGYTEAFF

d_gene: NA
abundance: NA
j_gene: TRBJ2-5
v_gene: TRBV6-5
CDR3nt: TGTGCCAGCAGAGCCAATCAGGACAGGTCGGGGGCCCAGTACTTC
CDR3aa: CASRANQDRSGAQYF

d_gene: NA
abundance: NA
j_gene: TRBJ1-1
v_gene: TRBV11-2
CDR3nt: TGTGCCAGCAGCGGTAACCGAGGTGCGGGGCCCCTTGAAGCTTTCTTT
CDR3aa: CASSGNRGAGPLEAFF

d_gene: NA
abundance: few
j_gene: TRBJ1-2
v_gene: TRBV6-5
CDR3nt: TGTGCCAGCGTAGGGACTGGCAGCTATGGCTACACCTTC
CDR3aa: CASVGTGSYGYTF

d_gene: TRBD2
abundance: NA
j_gene: TRBJ2-7
v_gene: TRBV19
CDR3nt: TGTGCCAGTAGTATAGGAGGGACTAGCGGGGCCTACGAGCAGTACTTC
CDR3aa: CASSIGGTSGAYEQYF

d_gene: TRBD1
abundance: NA
j_gene: TRBJ1-2
v_gene: TRBV5-4
CDR3nt: TGTGCCAGCAGCTCTGGTGGGACAGGGGTGTATGGCTACACCTTC
CDR3aa: CASSSGGTGVYGYTF

d_gene: TRBD1
abundance: NA
j_gene: TRBJ1-3
v_gene: TRBV27
CDR3nt: TGTGCCAGTCAGGGGGCTGGAAACACCATATATTTT
CDR3aa: CASQGAGNTIYF

d_gene: TRBD2
abundance: NA
j_gene: TRBJ2-7
v_gene: TRBV10-2
CDR3nt: TGCGCCAGCATGGTAGCGGGGGGCCACTCCACGCAGTACTTC
CDR3aa: CASMVAGGHSTQYF

d_gene: TRBD1
abundance: NA
j_gene: TRBJ2-3
v_gene: TRBV27
CDR3nt: TGTGCCAGCAGTTTACAGCCGACAGGGCGAGGTACTAGCACAGATACGCAGTATTTT
CDR3aa: CASSLQPTGRGTSTDTQYF

d_gene: NA
abundance: few
j_gene: TRBJ1-2
v_gene: TRBV2
CDR3nt: TGTGCCAGCAGGATCCAGGGGATGAGCTATGGCTACACCTTC
CDR3aa: CASRIQGMSYGYTF

d_gene: NA
abundance: NA
j_gene: TRBJ2-1
v_gene: TRBV14
CDR3nt: TGTGCCAGCAGCCAAGATAACGGGGATAACTACAATGAGCAGTTCTTC
CDR3aa: CASSQDNGDNYNEQFF

d_gene: NA
abundance: NA
j_gene: TRBJ2-1
v_gene: TRBV11-2
CDR3nt: TGTGCCAGCAGCTCGCATAGGGGGTACAATGAGCAGTTCTTC
CDR3aa: CASSSHRGYNEQFF

d_gene: TRBD2
abundance: NA
j_gene: TRBJ2-7
v_gene: TRBV6-6
CDR3nt: TGTGCCAGCAGTTCGACTAGCGGGGGATCGCGGTGGGAGCAGTACTTC
CDR3aa: CASSSTSGGSRWEQYF

d_gene: NA
abundance: few
j_gene: TRBJ1-2
v_gene: TRBV19
CDR3nt: TGTGCCAGTAGTATAGCGAGCAACCGCGGTCATGGCTACACCTTC
CDR3aa: CASSIASNRGHGYTF

d_gene: NA
abundance: once
j_gene: TRBJ2-7
v_gene: TRBV6-6
CDR3nt: TGTGCCAGCAGGGGTGGCAGGGGTGTTTACTCCTACGAGCAGTACTTC
CDR3aa: CASRGGRGVYSYEQYF

d_gene: NA
abundance: NA
j_gene: TRBJ2-7
v_gene: TRBV6-6
CDR3nt: TGTGCCAGCAGTTCTACCCAACAGGGCTCCTACGAGCAGTACTTC
CDR3aa: CASSSTQQGSYEQYF